The sample holds a few counts of the clone carrying this TCR beta chain. Its specificity is unknown. The data were taken from a study of regulatory T cells in long-lasting Graves disease. V lost 0 bases and J lost 8, with 13 bases in between. Germline V gene data show CDR1 as GTSNPN and CDR2 as SVGIG (reference sequence). The CDR3 has 13 amino acids. Described time point: newly diagnosed GD, antithyroid drugs for less than 3 months. Scientists built the TCR library using RNA that was extracted from PBMCs. Graves' disease diagnosis used American Thyroid Association guidelines. General study results and limits: Among samples with persistent disease, TRBV28, TRBJ1-2 and TRBJ2-5 were favored.

HTBI primers from iRepertoire and Arm-PCR of CDR3 regions yielded the TCR beta libraries. TCRdb re-derived calls from the multiplex PCR reads in MiXCR, one entry per CDR3 protein. The sample has fewer than 650,000 distinct CDR3 sequences, roughly 16% seen once. These same data were also listed under a study on T cells in Graves' hyperthyroidism and ophthalmopathy. From that report: HTBI primers were the set used in a first-round RT-PCR of the TCR CDR3. Most thyroid clonotypes with frequency above 0.001 were detected in blood.

V is TRBV30 and J is TRBJ1-2; D may be TRBD1 (6 bases). The sequence was collected from a man between 18 and 35 years old with Graves disease. Source: peripheral blood mononuclear cells (PBMCs), taken at new diagnosis, from a patient treated with antithyroid drugs. Here the CDR3 reads CAWSVRGARGYTF. In nucleotides, the CDR3 is TGTGCCTGGAGTGTACGGGGGGCAAGGGGCTACACCTTC.